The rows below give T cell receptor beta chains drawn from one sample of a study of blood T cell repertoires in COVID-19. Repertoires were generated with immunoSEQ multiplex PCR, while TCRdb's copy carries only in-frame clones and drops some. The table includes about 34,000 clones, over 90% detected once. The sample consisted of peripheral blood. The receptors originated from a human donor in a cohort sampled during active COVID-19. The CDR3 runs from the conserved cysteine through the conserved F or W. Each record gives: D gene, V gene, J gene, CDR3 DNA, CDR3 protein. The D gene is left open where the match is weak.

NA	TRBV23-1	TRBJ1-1	TGCGCCAGCAGTCTGTGCGCCTCCCGGACAGATAAGAACACTGAAGCTTTCTTT	CASSLCASRTDKNTEAFF
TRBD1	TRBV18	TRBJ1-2	TGTGCCAGCTCACCGCGACAGGGACGAGGCTACACCTTC	CASSPRQGRGYTF
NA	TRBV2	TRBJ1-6	TGTGCCAGCAGTGACCAGGGCGGATCACCCCTCCACTTT	CASSDQGGSPLHF
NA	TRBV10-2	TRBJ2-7	TGCGCCAGCAGTGAGTCGGGGCAGGGAAGGGGTGAGCAGTACTTC	CASSESGQGRGEQYF
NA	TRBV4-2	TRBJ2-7	TGTGCCAGCAGCCAAGCCGGGACTCCACGGCAGTACTTC	CASSQAGTPRQYF
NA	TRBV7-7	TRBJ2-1	TGTGCTAGCAGCCTTTCGCGGGCCCTGGGCGAGGGAGAGCAGTTCTTC	CASSLSRALGEGEQFF
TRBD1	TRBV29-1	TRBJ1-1	TGCAGCGTAGGGGGACAGACAGGCCGCACTGAAGCTTTCTTT	CSVGGQTGRTEAFF
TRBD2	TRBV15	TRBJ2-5	TGTGCCACCAGCACTGGACTAGCGGGGGGCTGGGAGACCCAGTACTTC	CATSTGLAGGWETQYF
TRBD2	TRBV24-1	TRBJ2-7	TGTGCCACCAGTGATTTGCTGGTAGCGGGACACTCCTACGAGCAGTACTTC	CATSDLLVAGHSYEQYF
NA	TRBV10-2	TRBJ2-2	TGCGCCAGCACCCTGACAGGAGCGAACACCGGGGAGCTGTTTTTT	CASTLTGANTGELFF
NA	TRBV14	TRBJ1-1	TGTGCCAGCAGCCACCACAGGGTGATGAACACTGAAGCTTTCTTT	CASSHHRVMNTEAFF
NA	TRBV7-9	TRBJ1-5	TGTGCCAGCAGCTTAGGGACAGACACTCGCCAGCCCCAGCATTTT	CASSLGTDTRQPQHF
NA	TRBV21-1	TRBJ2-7	TGTGCCAGCAGCTCGCGACAGGTAGCGTACGAGCAGTACTTC	CASSSRQVAYEQYF
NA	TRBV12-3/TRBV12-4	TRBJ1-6	TGTGCCAGCAGTCCCAGCGATTCACCCCTCCACTTT	CASSPSDSPLHF
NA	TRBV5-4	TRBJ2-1	TGTGCCAGCAGCCAGGACTATAACTTCTACAATGAGCAGTTCTTC	CASSQDYNFYNEQFF